A single sample is the source of the 8 T cell receptor beta chains below, sequenced in a study of T cell repertoires in aging, cancer and after chemotherapy. TRB rearrangements spanning V, D and J were amplified using mixed TRB-A/B primers. TCRdb passed the multiplex PCR reads through MiXCR, listing each CDR3 protein once. The table lists over 10,000 distinct CDR3 sequences, approximately 22% of them singletons. The template was genomic DNA from peripheral blood, not RNA. Sequenced material: blood. The receptors derive from a human donor in good health.

By its share, this clonotype is medium-sized. The chain recombines TRBV6-5 with TRBJ1-1; possible D gene TRBD1, 5 bases. Germline V gene data show CDR1 as MNHEY and CDR2 as SVGAGI. The CDR3 extends over 13 amino acids. Trimming stripped 2 bases from V and 7 bases from J, with 11 bases between. The CDR3 protein is CASSYLGHSEAFF. CDR3 sequence (DNA): TGTGCCAGCAGTTACCTAGGACATAGTGAAGCTTTCTTT.

The chain couples TRBV10-2 to TRBJ1-3; possibly TRBD1 for D (5 bases). The CDR3 has 14 residues. V lost 10 bases, J lost 4 bases, and 17 bases lay in between. Germline lookup yields CDR1 WSHSY and CDR2 SAAADI. The CDR3 loop is CAIAPGVEGNTIYF. CDR3 sequence (DNA): TGCGCCATCGCTCCGGGGGTAGAAGGAAACACCATATATTTT.

This clonotype was found a few times. This chain joins TRBV20-1 and TRBJ2-2; 9 bases fit TRBD2. There are 15 residues in the CDR3. With V trimmed by 6 bases and J by 1 base, 6 bases remained unmatched. Germline lookup yields CDR1 DFQATT and CDR2 SNEGSKA (reference sequence). The CDR3 DNA is TGCAGTGCCAGCCCGACTAGCGGGAACACCGGGGAGCTGTTTTTT. It encodes CSASPTSGNTGELFF.

This clonotype was seen many times. The rearrangement joins TRBV11-2 to TRBJ2-1; a weak D match, TRBD1 (6 bases). CDR3 length: 14 residues. Germline lookup yields CDR1 SGHAT and CDR2 FQNNGV. Trimming took off 5 bases at V and 6 bases at J, with 14 bases between the two ends. Written as DNA, the CDR3 is TGTGCCAGCAGCCACGGGACAACCTCCAATGAGCAGTTCTTC. This encodes CASSHGTTSNEQFF.

As for this clonotype: A much larger clone differs from this one at a single base, so this may be a read error. This sequence joins TRBV19 and TRBJ1-1, with 10 bases that match TRBD1. Germline V lookup: CDR1 LNHDA, CDR2 SQIVND (reference sequence). Trimming removed 10 bases from V and 5 bases from J; junction bases left unmatched: 13. The CDR3 length is 15 residues. The CDR3 spells CANIDRDRGGTEAFF. In DNA form, the CDR3 reads TGTGCCAATATTGACAGGGACAGGGGTGGGACTGAAGCTTTCTTT.

This clonotype occurred a few times. The J gene is TRBJ2-7, the V gene TRBV4-3; D ambiguous. The CDR3 consists of 15 residues. Trimming stripped 1 base from V and 2 bases from J, with 12 bases between. Germline V gives CDR1 LGHNA, CDR2 YSLEER. The CDR3 protein is CASSQVSLGTYEQYF. Here the CDR3 DNA reads TGCGCCAGCAGCCAAGTTAGCTTAGGAACCTACGAGCAGTACTTC.

The chain carries TRBV5-1 and TRBJ1-3; D remains unclear. Trimming removed 0 bases at V and 0 bases at J, with 13 bases between. The CDR3 is 17 residues long. Per germline, CDR1 SGHRS and CDR2 YFSETQ. CDR3 amino acids: CASSLEGRINSGNTIYF. The CDR3 nucleotides read TGCGCCAGCAGCTTGGAAGGGAGGATAAACTCTGGAAACACCATATATTTT.

The chain couples TRBV5-8 to TRBJ1-1; D gene uncertain. Deletions cut 4 bases from V and 0 bases from J, with 13 bases between. Germline V gives CDR1 SGHTS, CDR2 YDEGEE. The CDR3 consists of 15 residues. This CDR3 is CASSKWTGMNTEAFF. The CDR3 nucleotides are TGTGCCAGCAGCAAATGGACGGGGATGAACACTGAAGCTTTCTTT. Full variable domain (rest looked up from reference TRBV5-8 and TRBJ1-1): EAGVTQSPTHLIKTRGQQATLRCSPISGHTSVYWYQQALGLGLQFLLWYDEGEERNRGNFPPRFSGRQFPNYSSELNVNALELEDSALYLCASSKWTGMNTEAFFGQGTRLTVV.